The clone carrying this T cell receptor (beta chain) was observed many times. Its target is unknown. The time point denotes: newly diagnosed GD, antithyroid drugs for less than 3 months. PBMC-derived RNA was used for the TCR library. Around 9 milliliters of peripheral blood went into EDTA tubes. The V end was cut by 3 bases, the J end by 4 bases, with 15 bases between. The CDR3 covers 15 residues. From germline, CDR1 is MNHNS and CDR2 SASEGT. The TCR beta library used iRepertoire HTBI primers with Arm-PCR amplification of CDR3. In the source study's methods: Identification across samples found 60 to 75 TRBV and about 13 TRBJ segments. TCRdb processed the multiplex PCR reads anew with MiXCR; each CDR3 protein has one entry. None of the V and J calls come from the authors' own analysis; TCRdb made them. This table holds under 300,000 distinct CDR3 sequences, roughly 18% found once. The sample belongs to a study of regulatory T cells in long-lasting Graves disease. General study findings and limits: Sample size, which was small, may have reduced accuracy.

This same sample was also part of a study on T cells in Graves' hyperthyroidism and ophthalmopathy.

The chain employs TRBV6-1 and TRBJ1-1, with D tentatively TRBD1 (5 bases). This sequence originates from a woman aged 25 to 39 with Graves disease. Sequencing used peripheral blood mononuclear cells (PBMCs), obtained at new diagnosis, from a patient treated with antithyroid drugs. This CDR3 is CASSDGGGGGTEAFF. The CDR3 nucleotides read TGTGCCAGCAGTGATGGGGGGGGTGGGGGCACTGAAGCTTTCTTT.